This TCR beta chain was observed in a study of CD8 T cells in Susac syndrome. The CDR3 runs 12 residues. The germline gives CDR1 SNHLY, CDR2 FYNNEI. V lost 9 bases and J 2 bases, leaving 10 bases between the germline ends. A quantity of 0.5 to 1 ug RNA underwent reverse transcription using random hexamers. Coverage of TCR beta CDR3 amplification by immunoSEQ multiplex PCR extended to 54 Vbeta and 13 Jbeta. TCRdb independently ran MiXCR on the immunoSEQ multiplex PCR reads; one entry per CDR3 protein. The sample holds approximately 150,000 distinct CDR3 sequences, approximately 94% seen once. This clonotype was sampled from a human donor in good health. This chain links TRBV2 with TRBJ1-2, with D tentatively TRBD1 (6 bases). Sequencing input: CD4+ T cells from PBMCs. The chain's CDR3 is CASQTGNYGYTF. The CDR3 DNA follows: TGTGCCAGTCAGACAGGCAACTATGGCTACACCTTC.